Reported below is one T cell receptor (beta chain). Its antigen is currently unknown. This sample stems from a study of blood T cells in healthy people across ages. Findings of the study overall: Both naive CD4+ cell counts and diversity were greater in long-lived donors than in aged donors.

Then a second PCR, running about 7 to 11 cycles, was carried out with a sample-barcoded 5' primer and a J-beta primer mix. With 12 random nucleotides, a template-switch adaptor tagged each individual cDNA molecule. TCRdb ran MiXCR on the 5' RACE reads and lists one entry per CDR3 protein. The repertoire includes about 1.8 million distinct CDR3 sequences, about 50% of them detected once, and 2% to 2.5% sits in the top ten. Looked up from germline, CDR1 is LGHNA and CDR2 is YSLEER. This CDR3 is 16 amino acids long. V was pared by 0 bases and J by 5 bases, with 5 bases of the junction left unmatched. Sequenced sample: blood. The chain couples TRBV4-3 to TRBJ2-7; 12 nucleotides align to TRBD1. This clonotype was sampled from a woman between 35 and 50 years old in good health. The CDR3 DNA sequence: TGCGCCAGCAGCCAAGATTGGGGACAGGGGGCCGACGAGCAGTACTTC. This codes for CASSQDWGQGADEQYF.